A single sample is the source of the 30 T cell receptor beta chains below, sequenced in a study of Ad26.COV2.S vaccination and SARS-CoV-2 variants. Treatment described: around 19 received Ad26.COV2.S at low or high dose, single or two shots; about 5 received placebo; per-sample allocation not given. Each sample was drawn 63 days after the first injection (of vaccine or placebo). Produced via immunoSEQ multiplex PCR; TCRdb's table is partial and in-frame only. The sample records about 680,000 clones, 80% to 90% being singletons. The sequenced sample was peripheral blood, obtained in a trial of Ad26.COV2.S vaccine versus placebo. These receptors came from a person aged 18-60 years who received the Ad26.COV2.S COVID-19 vaccine or a placebo.

Only a few counts were recorded for this clone. CDR3 protein: CSVSPSAYEQYF. CDR3 DNA: TGCAGCGTTTCGCCATCCGCCTACGAGCAGTACTTC. The chain joins TRBV29-1 to TRBJ2-7; D unclear. Germline CDR1 SQVTM, CDR2 ANQGSEA. The V end lost 5 bases, the J end lost 2 bases, and 10 bases lay between the germline ends. The CDR3 is made up of 12 amino acids.

This chain links TRBV6-5 with TRBJ1-1; D is possibly TRBD1 (6 bases). V shed 6 bases and J shed 0 bases, with 14 bases lying between them. Germline lookup yields CDR1 MNHEY and CDR2 SVGAGI. This CDR3 spans 15 amino acids. CDR3 residues: CASRNRVGVNTEAFF. The CDR3 DNA reads as TGTGCCAGCAGGAACAGGGTTGGGGTGAACACTGAAGCTTTCTTT.

The genes are TRBV6-5 and TRBJ2-4, with 9 bases matching TRBD1. V was pared by 0 bases and J by 8 bases, with 8 bases of the junction left unmatched. From germline, CDR1 is MNHEY and CDR2 SVGAGI. This CDR3 contains 16 residues. The CDR3 protein is CASSYSGDRVGDIQYF. As DNA, the CDR3 is TGTGCCAGCAGTTACTCGGGGGACAGGGTAGGAGACATTCAGTACTTC.

This clone came up once. This chain uses TRBV19 with TRBJ1-2; D is possibly TRBD1 (5 bases). Germline CDR1 LNHDA, CDR2 SQIVND (reference sequence). The V end was cut by 3 bases, the J end by 8 bases, with 19 bases between. The CDR3 extends over 15 amino acids. The CDR3 loop reads CASSILGTGKGGYTF. The CDR3 region has the DNA TGTGCCAGTAGTATCCTAGGGACTGGAAAGGGAGGCTACACCTTC. The whole variable domain, remainder taken from reference TRBV19 and TRBJ1-2, is DGGITQSPKYLFRKEGQNVTLSCEQNLNHDAMYWYRQDPGQGLRLIYYSQIVNDFQKGDIAEGYSVSREKKESFPLTVTSAQKNPTAFYLCASSILGTGKGGYTFGSGTRLTVV.

The genes are TRBV2 and TRBJ2-5; 9 bases are shared with TRBD2. V gave up 4 bases and J gave up 5 bases; unmatched junction bases: 8. The CDR3 has 15 residues. Germline lookup yields CDR1 SNHLY and CDR2 FYNNEI. The DNA of the CDR3 is TGTGCCAGCAGTGGCCCGGGGACTAGCACCGAGACCCAGTACTTC. Amino acids: CASSGPGTSTETQYF.

The CDR3: CASSPLDREGTEAFF. CDR3 in DNA: TGTGCCAGCAGTCCCCTGGACAGGGAGGGAACTGAAGCTTTCTTT. The chain carries TRBV25-1 and TRBJ1-1, with 8 bases fitting TRBD1. Germline V lookup: CDR1 MGHDK, CDR2 SYGVNS. The CDR3 has 15 residues. V shed 5 bases, J shed 5 bases, and the junction held 10 bases outside the gene matches.

The chain uses TRBV19 and TRBJ1-4, with 9 bases lining up with TRBD1. Germline assignment: CDR1 LNHDA and CDR2 SQIVND (reference sequence). This CDR3 has 16 residues. In DNA form, the CDR3 reads TGTGCGACAAATCACCCGAAGGACAGGGGCAATGAAAAACTGTTTTTT. Its protein product is CATNHPKDRGNEKLFF.

The chain is built from TRBV10-1 and TRBJ2-1; D remains unclear. Trimming shortened V by 3 bases and J by 2 bases, and 14 bases separated the two germline ends. The CDR3 is 16 residues long. Germline loops: CDR1 WNHNN, CDR2 SYGVQD (reference sequence). CDR3 bases: TGCGCCAGCAGTGATGACCTAGGAGACCCCTACAATGAGCAGTTCTTC. Translating gives CASSDDLGDPYNEQFF.

This clone was counted a few times. The chain joins TRBV6-6 to TRBJ1-5; D gene uncertain. Germline V CDR1 and CDR2: MNHNY, SVGAGI (reference sequence). The length of the CDR3 is 11 residues. The V gene lost 5 bases and the J gene lost 4 bases, with 3 bases spanning the gap. The CDR3 DNA follows: TGTGCCAGCAGTGAAAATCAGCCCCAGCATTTT. Amino acids: CASSENQPQHF.

The chain recombines TRBV10-3 with TRBJ2-7; D remains unclear. Germline loops: CDR1 ENHRY, CDR2 SYGVKD. V was cut by 4 bases and J by 4 bases, with 14 bases left in between. The CDR3 has 14 residues. The CDR3 nucleotides read TGTGCCATCAGTGCCCCCGGGCAGCCTTACGAGCAGTACTTC. It translates to CAISAPGQPYEQYF.

This clone has just one count. An end of the junction differs from the germline gene, which may be a read error. This chain links TRBV15 with TRBJ1-2; the D gene is possibly TRBD1 (5 bases). The germline V gene encodes CDR1 LNHNV and CDR2 YYDKDF (reference sequence). This CDR3 has 12 amino acids. The CDR3 DNA reads TGTGCCACCAGCAGGGCGGGACGGCAAATGGCCTTC. Translated, it gives CATSRAGRQMAF.

This clone is a singleton in its sample. The V gene is TRBV5-1, the J gene TRBJ1-5; D might be TRBD1 (5 bases). This CDR3 is 15 amino acids long. Per germline, CDR1 SGHRS and CDR2 YFSETQ. V was clipped by 4 bases and J by 1 base, with 12 bases between them. The CDR3 DNA sequence: TGCGCCAGCAGCCTTGGGTGGGGGAGCAATCAGCCCCAGCATTTT. This codes for CASSLGWGSNQPQHF.

The V gene is TRBV7-9, the J gene TRBJ2-7; tentative D call: TRBD1 (6 bases). CDR1 is SEHNR, CDR2 FQNEAQ, per germline (reference sequence). This CDR3 is built from 14 residues. V lost 2 bases to trimming and J lost 6 bases, with 14 bases between them. The CDR3 here is CASSLTVTGGEQYF. The CDR3 DNA reads as TGTGCCAGCAGCTTAACCGTGACAGGTGGCGAGCAGTACTTC.

The chain links TRBV10-3 to TRBJ2-5; 9 bases map to TRBD1. V was pared by 6 bases and J by 2 bases, with 4 bases of the junction left unmatched. The CDR3 totals 14 residues. Germline loops: CDR1 ENHRY, CDR2 SYGVKD. CDR3 amino acids: CAIRGQGDQETQYF. The CDR3 nucleotides are TGTGCCATCAGGGGACAGGGCGATCAAGAGACCCAGTACTTC.

The chain joins TRBV27 to TRBJ2-7; TRBD1 might be the D (6 bases). CDR1 MNHEY and CDR2 SMNVEV come from the germline V gene (reference sequence). CDR3 size: 14 residues. Trimming took off 6 bases at V and 4 bases at J, with 16 bases between the two ends. CDR3 bases: TGTGCCAGCAGGACCTTCGACAGGATTTACGAGCAGTACTTC. This codes for CASRTFDRIYEQYF.

J is TRBJ2-1 and V is TRBV24-1; TRBD2 matches at 8 bases. J gave up 10 bases and V 5 bases, and 9 bases lay outside the gene matches. The CDR3 length is 14 residues. The V gene's germline CDR1 is KGHDR and CDR2 SFDVKD. The CDR3: CATSAPGGSREQFF. The DNA for the CDR3 is TGTGCCACCAGTGCCCCGGGGGGGTCACGGGAGCAGTTCTTC.

The chain has TRBV7-9 and TRBJ1-2; D remains unclear. There are 13 residues in the CDR3. V lost 1 base, J lost 3 bases, and 6 bases lay in between. Per germline, CDR1 SEHNR and CDR2 FQNEAQ (reference sequence). Here the CDR3 reads CASSLVADYGYTF. Written as DNA, the CDR3 is TGTGCCAGCAGCTTAGTGGCCGACTATGGCTACACCTTC.

V is TRBV13 and J is TRBJ1-1; 11 bases match TRBD1. CDR3 length: 11 amino acids. After removal of 6 bases from V and 10 bases from J, the junction contained 1 base not matched to a gene. CDR1 is PRHDT, CDR2 FYEKMQ, per germline (reference sequence). CDR3 protein: CASRGTGGAFF. CDR3 nucleotides: TGTGCCAGCAGGGGGACAGGGGGAGCTTTCTTT.

Concerning this clone itself: This sample includes further DNA sequences coding for the same CDR3. The chain combines TRBV5-1 with TRBJ1-2; tentative D call: TRBD1 (5 bases). The germline V and J ends were trimmed by 2 bases and 2 bases, with 7 bases remaining between them. CDR3 length: 13 residues. The germline CDR1 and CDR2 sequences are SGHRS and YFSETQ. CDR3 region: CASSLGENYGYTF. CDR3 DNA sequence: TGCGCCAGCAGCTTAGGGGAGAACTATGGCTACACCTTC.

J is TRBJ2-3 and V is TRBV19; no reliable D call. V was pared by 8 bases and J by 2 bases, with 14 bases between. Germline loops: CDR1 LNHDA, CDR2 SQIVND (reference sequence). The CDR3 totals 14 residues. In DNA, the CDR3 is TGTGCCAGTCGGACGGTTCAGTACACAGATACGCAGTATTTT. Its translation is CASRTVQYTDTQYF.

On this clone itself: Other DNA sequences in the sample encode the same CDR3. The chain combines TRBV15 with TRBJ2-7, with 10 bases fitting TRBD1. From germline, CDR1 is LNHNV and CDR2 YYDKDF (reference sequence). V dropped 5 bases and J dropped 2; count of bases not matched to a gene: 3. The CDR3 extends over 14 amino acids. The CDR3 nucleotides are TGTGCCACCAGCCGGGACAGGGGTCCCTACGAGCAGTACTTC. This translates into CATSRDRGPYEQYF.

Comment on this clone: Other DNA sequences in this specimen translate into the identical CDR3. J is TRBJ2-7 and V is TRBV5-1, with 9 bases that match TRBD1. The junction had 4 bases not matched to a gene; V was cut back by 4 bases and J by 2 bases. In germline, CDR1 is SGHRS, CDR2 YFSETQ. This CDR3 has 14 amino acids. The CDR3 DNA follows: TGCGCCAGCAGCGCGGGACAGGGAGCCTACGAGCAGTACTTC. This translates into CASSAGQGAYEQYF.

This chain connects TRBV5-4 to TRBJ2-7; D is possibly TRBD2 (5 bases). Germline lookup yields CDR1 SGHNT and CDR2 YYREEE (reference sequence). V was clipped by 5 bases and J by 2 bases, with 17 bases between them. The CDR3 covers 15 residues. In DNA, the CDR3 is TGTGCCAGCAGATCCCCGAGGGATCCTCCCTACGAGCAGTACTTC. Encoded protein: CASRSPRDPPYEQYF.

V and J are TRBV6-4 and TRBJ2-7; D assignment may be TRBD1 or TRBD2 (5 bases each). The CDR3 runs 13 residues. The germline V and J ends were trimmed by 6 bases and 4 bases, with 13 bases remaining between them. Germline V lookup: CDR1 MRHNA, CDR2 SNTAGT. CDR3 DNA: TGTGCCAGCAGCAGGGACGGGCCTTACGAGCAGTACTTC. Its protein product is CASSRDGPYEQYF.

This clone appeared once. The rearrangement links TRBV24-1 to TRBJ1-1; a weak D match, TRBD1 (6 bases). The CDR3 has 12 residues. V was trimmed by 9 bases and J by 1 base, leaving 8 bases between them. Germline V CDR1 and CDR2: KGHDR, SFDVKD. DNA of the CDR3: TGTGCCACCGGACAGACGAACACTGAAGCTTTCTTT. This sequence encodes CATGQTNTEAFF.

The V call is TRBV30, the J call TRBJ1-6, with 8 positions matching TRBD1. CDR1 and CDR2 (germline): GTSNPN, SVGIG (reference sequence). Trimming cost V 2 bases and J 7 bases; bases outside gene matches: 7. This CDR3 is 15 amino acids long. CDR3 residues: CAWSTGGSGNSPLHF. The CDR3 nucleotides are TGTGCCTGGAGTACAGGGGGATCGGGGAATTCACCCCTCCACTTT.

The chain is built from TRBV5-1 and TRBJ2-2, with D possibly being TRBD2 (6 bases). This CDR3 contains 14 residues. CDR1 SGHRS and CDR2 YFSETQ come from the germline V gene. Between the trimmed V and J ends, which lost 5 bases and 4 bases, there was a span of 12 bases. The CDR3 coding sequence is TGCGCCAGCAGTTCGGGGGAGAGCACCGGGGAGCTGTTTTTT. As protein: CASSSGESTGELFF.

The table lists this clone with a count of one. This rearrangement joins TRBV11-3 to TRBJ2-7; D could derive from TRBD1 or TRBD2 (6 bases each). With 4 bases removed from V and 6 bases from J, the gap between germline ends came to 10 bases. The CDR3 loop spans 12 amino acids. CDR1 and CDR2 from the germline V gene are SGHNT and YENEEA. CDR3 sequence reads: CASSSTGAEQYF. The CDR3 region has the DNA TGTGCCAGCAGCTCTACGGGGGCCGAGCAGTACTTC.

The rearrangement joins TRBV6-2 or TRBV6-3 to TRBJ2-3; D gene unclear. Per the germline V gene, CDR1 is MNHEY and CDR2 is SVGEGT. V lost 2 bases, J lost 4 bases, and 19 bases lay in between. The CDR3 is 17 residues long. The CDR3 region has the DNA TGTGCCAGCAGTTACCCAGGACCCACCCCTTACTCAGATACGCAGTATTTT. This translates into CASSYPGPTPYSDTQYF.

The chain recombines TRBV6-6 with TRBJ2-5; 10 nucleotides line up with TRBD2. The CDR3 length is 15 residues. Germline-derived CDR1 and CDR2 are MNHNY and SVGAGI (reference sequence). V lost 7 bases and J lost 4; bases outside the gene matches: 9. This CDR3 is CASNFYSGRSETQYF. CDR3 in DNA: TGTGCCAGCAACTTTTATAGCGGGAGGTCAGAGACCCAGTACTTC.